The clone carrying this T cell receptor beta chain was detected ten times or more. Antigen: not known. Germline CDR1 and CDR2: SGHRS and YFSETQ. The CDR3 extends over 15 amino acids. V shed 1 base, J shed 1 base, and the junction held 4 bases outside the gene matches. The sequenced patients had an expansion of CD8+CD57+ cells seen by flow cytometry. No therapy was given to patients before blood sampling. The data originate from a study of CD8+CD57+ T cells in acquired aplastic anemia. On the study more broadly: DNA recovered from sorted CD4+ and CD8+ cells had a mean of around 3.2 ug. Whole-study results and caveats: Patients and controls turned out to have roughly 29 CD8+ CDR3 sequences in common.

The use of genomic DNA as template underpinned the TCR beta VDJ and CDR3 profiling. MiXCR was run by TCRdb on the reads, yielding one entry per CDR3 protein. The sample yields 150,000 or so distinct CDR3 sequences, 47% seen once. The sequencing input was sorted CD4+, CD8+, or CD8+CD57+ T cells (not recorded which) from PBMCs. This sequence originates from a human donor with aplastic anemia. This chain uses TRBV5-1 with TRBJ2-7, with 8 bases fitting TRBD1. CDR3 sequence: CASSLQGQGSYEQYF. The CDR3, as DNA: TGCGCCAGCAGCTTGCAAGGACAGGGATCCTACGAGCAGTACTTC.